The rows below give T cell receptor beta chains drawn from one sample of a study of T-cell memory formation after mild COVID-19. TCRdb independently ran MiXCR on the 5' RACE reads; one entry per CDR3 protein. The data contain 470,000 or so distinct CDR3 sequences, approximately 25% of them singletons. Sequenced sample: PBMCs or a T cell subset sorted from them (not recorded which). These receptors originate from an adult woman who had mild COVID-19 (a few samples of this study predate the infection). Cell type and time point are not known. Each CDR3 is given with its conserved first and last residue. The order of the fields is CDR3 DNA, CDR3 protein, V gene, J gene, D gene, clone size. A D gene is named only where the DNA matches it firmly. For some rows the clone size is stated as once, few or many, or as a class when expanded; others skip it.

CDR3nt: TGTGCCAGCAGTTACGCAGAGAGCGGGAGGGTCTACAATGAGCAGTTCTTC
CDR3aa: CASSYAESGRVYNEQFF
v_gene: TRBV6-2/TRBV6-3
j_gene: TRBJ2-1
d_gene: TRBD2
abundance: few

CDR3nt: TGTGCCAGTAGTCGCCAAGGGACAGGGGGCTACGAGCAGTACTTC
CDR3aa: CASSRQGTGGYEQYF
v_gene: TRBV19
j_gene: TRBJ2-7
d_gene: TRBD1
abundance: NA

CDR3nt: TGCAGTGCTAGAGATCGGACTAGACGGGAGCTGTTTTTT
CDR3aa: CSARDRTRRELFF
v_gene: TRBV20-1
j_gene: TRBJ2-2
d_gene: TRBD2
abundance: NA

CDR3nt: TGTGCCAGCAGCGACTCAGGGACAGGGGCCAACGTCCTGACTTTC
CDR3aa: CASSDSGTGANVLTF
v_gene: TRBV4-2
j_gene: TRBJ2-6
d_gene: NA
abundance: few

CDR3nt: TGCGCCAGCAGCTTGCGTGGCTTAGAAGCTTTCTTT
CDR3aa: CASSLRGLEAFF
v_gene: TRBV5-1
j_gene: TRBJ1-1
d_gene: NA
abundance: NA

CDR3nt: TGTGCCAGCACCTTCGACAGCCCCGTCACTGAAGCTTTCTTT
CDR3aa: CASTFDSPVTEAFF
v_gene: TRBV12-3/TRBV12-4
j_gene: TRBJ1-1
d_gene: NA
abundance: NA

CDR3nt: TGCGCCAGCAGTCCCACCACTGTGAGATCCTACAATGAGCAGTTCTTC
CDR3aa: CASSPTTVRSYNEQFF
v_gene: TRBV4-1
j_gene: TRBJ2-1
d_gene: NA
abundance: NA

CDR3nt: TGCGCCAGCAGCTCGCAGGGGTCGAACTATGGCTACACCTTC
CDR3aa: CASSSQGSNYGYTF
v_gene: TRBV5-1
j_gene: TRBJ1-2
d_gene: NA
abundance: NA

CDR3nt: TGCGCCAGCAGCCAAGATTGGCCGGGGCCGAACACTGAAGCTTTCTTT
CDR3aa: CASSQDWPGPNTEAFF
v_gene: TRBV4-3
j_gene: TRBJ1-1
d_gene: NA
abundance: once

CDR3nt: TGTGCCAGCAGCTGGACCGGGACAGCTAACTATGGCTACACCTTC
CDR3aa: CASSWTGTANYGYTF
v_gene: TRBV7-2
j_gene: TRBJ1-2
d_gene: TRBD1
abundance: NA

CDR3nt: TGCAGTGCTAGAGATCCCCGCCGGACAGGGACATATAATTCACCCCTCCACTTT
CDR3aa: CSARDPRRTGTYNSPLHF
v_gene: TRBV20-1
j_gene: TRBJ1-6
d_gene: TRBD1
abundance: NA

CDR3nt: TGTGCCTGGAGTGTACGTGTACAGGGGCCTAACACTGAAGCTTTCTTT
CDR3aa: CAWSVRVQGPNTEAFF
v_gene: TRBV30
j_gene: TRBJ1-1
d_gene: TRBD1
abundance: NA

CDR3nt: TGTGCCAGCAGTTCTTCAGGGTTTGGCTACACCTTC
CDR3aa: CASSSSGFGYTF
v_gene: TRBV6-5
j_gene: TRBJ1-2
d_gene: NA
abundance: NA

CDR3nt: TGTGCCAGCAGCCTCGGACAGCTTAGCAATCAGCCCCAGCATTTT
CDR3aa: CASSLGQLSNQPQHF
v_gene: TRBV7-2
j_gene: TRBJ1-5
d_gene: NA
abundance: NA

CDR3nt: TGTGCCAGCAGCTTCCACAGGGAACAGCCCCAGCATTTT
CDR3aa: CASSFHREQPQHF
v_gene: TRBV7-8
j_gene: TRBJ1-5
d_gene: NA
abundance: NA

CDR3nt: TGTGCCAGCAGCCGCCCCGGCAGGGGAGGCGACTATGGCTACACCTTC
CDR3aa: CASSRPGRGGDYGYTF
v_gene: TRBV7-9
j_gene: TRBJ1-2
d_gene: NA
abundance: few

CDR3nt: TGTGCCAGCAGCCCCCGGCGGTTGTCTGGCGAGCAGTACTTC
CDR3aa: CASSPRRLSGEQYF
v_gene: TRBV6-5
j_gene: TRBJ2-7
d_gene: NA
abundance: NA

CDR3nt: TGTGCCAGCAGTCCTTCCTCTAGCGGGAGGGGCACAGATACGCAGTATTTT
CDR3aa: CASSPSSSGRGTDTQYF
v_gene: TRBV12-3/TRBV12-4
j_gene: TRBJ2-3
d_gene: TRBD2
abundance: NA

CDR3nt: TGTGCCAGCAGCGCTCAGGGGGAGTCTGATGAGCAGTTCTTC
CDR3aa: CASSAQGESDEQFF
v_gene: TRBV11-3
j_gene: TRBJ2-1
d_gene: TRBD1
abundance: NA

CDR3nt: TGCGCCAGCAGCCAAGTTCTGCGGGAGACCCAGTACTTC
CDR3aa: CASSQVLRETQYF
v_gene: TRBV4-1
j_gene: TRBJ2-5
d_gene: NA
abundance: NA

CDR3nt: TGTGCCACCAGTGCGGGACCAACGTACGAGCAGTACTTC
CDR3aa: CATSAGPTYEQYF
v_gene: TRBV24-1
j_gene: TRBJ2-7
d_gene: NA
abundance: NA

CDR3nt: TGTGCCAGCAGTTACGACAGGCTGAACACTGAAGCTTTCTTT
CDR3aa: CASSYDRLNTEAFF
v_gene: TRBV6-5
j_gene: TRBJ1-1
d_gene: NA
abundance: NA

CDR3nt: TGTGCCAGCACCTCACTAGCCCGAAGGGGCAATGAGCAGTTCTTC
CDR3aa: CASTSLARRGNEQFF
v_gene: TRBV5-6
j_gene: TRBJ2-1
d_gene: NA
abundance: few

CDR3nt: TGCAGCGGGGGGTTTTTAGCGGGAAAAAATGAGCAGTTCTTC
CDR3aa: CSGGFLAGKNEQFF
v_gene: TRBV29-1
j_gene: TRBJ2-1
d_gene: TRBD2
abundance: NA

CDR3nt: TGTGCCAGCAGCAAAGACAGGTTGCTTGATACGCAGTATTTT
CDR3aa: CASSKDRLLDTQYF
v_gene: TRBV3-1
j_gene: TRBJ2-3
d_gene: NA
abundance: NA

CDR3nt: TGTGCCAGCAAACTCGGAGGGATGGGCTACAATGAGCAGTTCTTC
CDR3aa: CASKLGGMGYNEQFF
v_gene: TRBV18
j_gene: TRBJ2-1
d_gene: NA
abundance: few

CDR3nt: TGTGCCAGCAGACGACTAGCGGGGTACCAAGAGACCCAGTACTTC
CDR3aa: CASRRLAGYQETQYF
v_gene: TRBV6-5
j_gene: TRBJ2-5
d_gene: TRBD2
abundance: NA

CDR3nt: TGTGCCAGCAGTGCGCAGGGGGCAGGAGCCAAAAACATTCAGTACTTC
CDR3aa: CASSAQGAGAKNIQYF
v_gene: TRBV25-1
j_gene: TRBJ2-4
d_gene: TRBD1
abundance: few

CDR3nt: TGTGCCAGCAGCTCCGGGACAGGCCCCTCCTACGAGCAGTACTTC
CDR3aa: CASSSGTGPSYEQYF
v_gene: TRBV7-6
j_gene: TRBJ2-7
d_gene: TRBD1
abundance: few

CDR3nt: TGTGCCAGCAGCTTAGTGGGACAGGTAGGCGAGCAGTACTTC
CDR3aa: CASSLVGQVGEQYF
v_gene: TRBV7-6
j_gene: TRBJ2-7
d_gene: TRBD1
abundance: NA

CDR3nt: TGCAGTGCTAGAGATATGGGGGGGCCGAACACTGAAGCTTTCTTT
CDR3aa: CSARDMGGPNTEAFF
v_gene: TRBV20-1
j_gene: TRBJ1-1
d_gene: NA
abundance: NA

CDR3nt: TGTGCCAGCAGCCGCGGCGGGGTCACAGATACGCAGTATTTT
CDR3aa: CASSRGGVTDTQYF
v_gene: TRBV14
j_gene: TRBJ2-3
d_gene: NA
abundance: NA

CDR3nt: TGTGCCAGCGAGGAGTCCTACGAGCAGTACTTC
CDR3aa: CASEESYEQYF
v_gene: TRBV2
j_gene: TRBJ2-7
d_gene: NA
abundance: NA

CDR3nt: TGTGCCAGCACCGGAACGGGACTCCGGTTGGGCACTGAAGCTTTCTTT
CDR3aa: CASTGTGLRLGTEAFF
v_gene: TRBV6-5
j_gene: TRBJ1-1
d_gene: NA
abundance: NA

CDR3nt: TGCGCCAGCAGCGCCGGTGCTTCAGGGACAGAGACCCAGTACTTC
CDR3aa: CASSAGASGTETQYF
v_gene: TRBV5-1
j_gene: TRBJ2-5
d_gene: NA
abundance: few

CDR3nt: TGTGCCAGCTCACCAGGGGGTTCGGGCAATCAGCCCCAGCATTTT
CDR3aa: CASSPGGSGNQPQHF
v_gene: TRBV18
j_gene: TRBJ1-5
d_gene: NA
abundance: NA

CDR3nt: TGTGCCAGCAGTCTCGGACTAGCGGGAGCGAGTGGGAACATTCAGTACTTC
CDR3aa: CASSLGLAGASGNIQYF
v_gene: TRBV12-3/TRBV12-4
j_gene: TRBJ2-4
d_gene: TRBD2
abundance: few